The T cell receptor beta chain under discussion was sequenced for a study of vaccination effects on CD4 cells after COVID-19. The V and J ends lost 7 bases and 0 bases respectively, with 15 bases between them. This CDR3 spans 15 amino acids. Germline V gene sequence: CDR1 MNHEY, CDR2 SVGAGI. With regard to this clone: Its antigen remains unknown.

Clones were read by immunoSEQ multiplex PCR, and TCRdb kept only the in-frame ones, dropping some. The table has around 15,000 clones, more than 65% seen once. Antigen-specific CD4+ T cell clonotypes were called by their expansion after viral peptide-pool culture in ViraFEST. Culture lasted roughly 9 days before CD4+ T cell isolation. PCR confirmed that the person was infected with SARS-CoV-2 between March and December 2020. BNT162b2 vaccine or mRNA-1273 vaccine was given to participants in two doses. Cells had half their medium changed to IL-2 medium on days 3 and 7. Study findings and constraints: Spike-reactive clones detected post-vaccine in convalescents consisted mainly of new vaccine-induced clones.

The sample was CD4+ T cells from PBMCs cultured with SARS-CoV-2 spike peptides, taken after COVID-19 vaccination. This sequence joins TRBV6-5 and TRBJ1-2; D is undetermined. The sequence was obtained from a human donor who had a prior SARS-CoV-2 infection. In DNA, the CDR3 is TGTGCCAGCACACGCCTCGTAGGGCCTAACTATGGCTACACCTTC. The encoded protein is CASTRLVGPNYGYTF.